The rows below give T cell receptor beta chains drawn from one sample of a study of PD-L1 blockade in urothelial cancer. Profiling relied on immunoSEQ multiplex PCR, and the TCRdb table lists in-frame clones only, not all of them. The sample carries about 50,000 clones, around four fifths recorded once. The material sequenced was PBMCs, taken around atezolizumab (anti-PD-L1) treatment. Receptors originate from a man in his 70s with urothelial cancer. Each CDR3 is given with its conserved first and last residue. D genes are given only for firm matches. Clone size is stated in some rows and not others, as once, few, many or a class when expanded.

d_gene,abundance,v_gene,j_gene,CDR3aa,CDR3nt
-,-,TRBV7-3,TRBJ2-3,CASSLGQGGGTQYF,TGTGCCAGCAGCTTAGGGCAGGGCGGTGGCACGCAGTATTTT
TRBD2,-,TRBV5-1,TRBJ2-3,CASSLVTGGTTDTQYF,TGCGCCAGCAGCTTGGTGACGGGGGGGACCACAGATACGCAGTATTTT
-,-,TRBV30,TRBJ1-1,CAWERLAEAFF,TGTGCCTGGGAAAGACTCGCTGAAGCTTTCTTT
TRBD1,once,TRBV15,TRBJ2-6,CATSRVRGPGANVLTF,TGTGCCACCAGCAGGGTCAGGGGGCCTGGGGCCAACGTCCTGACTTTC
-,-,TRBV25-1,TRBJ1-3,CASSPSIGGYGNTIYF,TGTGCCAGCAGTCCATCGATTGGGGGCTACGGAAACACCATATATTTT
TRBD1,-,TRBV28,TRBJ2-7,CASSPLTPTGGRRYF,TGTGCCAGCAGTCCCCTAACCCCGACAGGGGGAAGGAGATACTTC
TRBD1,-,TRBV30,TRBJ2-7,CAWSGDRGFEQYF,TGTGCCTGGAGTGGGGACAGGGGCTTCGAGCAGTACTTC
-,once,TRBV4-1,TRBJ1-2,CASSQRTGDGYTF,TGCGCCAGCAGCCAACGAACGGGGGATGGCTACACCTTC
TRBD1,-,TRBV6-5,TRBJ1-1,CASSRGQVGTEAFF,TGTGCCAGCAGCCGTGGACAGGTTGGCACTGAAGCTTTCTTT
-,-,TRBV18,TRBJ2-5,CASSPGGGETQYF,TGTGCCAGCTCACCAGGGGGAGGCGAGACCCAGTACTTC
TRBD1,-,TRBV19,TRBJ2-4,CASSIYGTGGLSKNIQYF,TGTGCCAGTAGTATTTACGGCACAGGGGGTCTTTCCAAAAACATTCAGTACTTC
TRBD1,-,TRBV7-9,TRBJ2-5,CASSKTTGGEETQYF,TGTGCCAGCAGCAAGACGACAGGGGGCGAAGAGACCCAGTACTTC
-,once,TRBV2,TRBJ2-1,CASSPGSYNEQFF,TGTGCCAGCAGTCCCGGGAGCTACAATGAGCAGTTCTTC
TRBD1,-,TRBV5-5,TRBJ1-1,CASSTTSTGVDTEAFF,TGTGCCAGCAGCACAACTTCCACAGGGGTGGATACTGAAGCTTTCTTT
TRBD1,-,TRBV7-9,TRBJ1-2,CASSSGTGERGYTF,TGTGCCAGCAGCTCCGGGACAGGGGAGCGCGGCTACACCTTC
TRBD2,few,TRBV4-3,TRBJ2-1,CASSQDPSGQYNEQFF,TGCGCCAGCAGCCAAGATCCTAGCGGTCAGTACAATGAGCAGTTCTTC
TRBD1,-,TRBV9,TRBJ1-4,CASSPRQGVNEKLFF,TGTGCCAGCAGCCCGCGACAGGGGGTTAATGAAAAACTGTTTTTT
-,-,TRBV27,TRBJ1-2,CASSSQQGGVGGYTF,TGTGCCAGCAGTTCACAACAAGGGGGAGTAGGAGGCTACACCTTC
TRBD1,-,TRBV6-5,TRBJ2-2,CASSYRGTVTGELFF,TGTGCCAGCAGTTACCGAGGGACAGTCACCGGGGAGCTGTTTTTT
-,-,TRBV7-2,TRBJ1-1,CASSFQRQNTEAFF,TGTGCCAGCAGCTTTCAACGACAGAACACTGAAGCTTTCTTT
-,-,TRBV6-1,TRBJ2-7,CASSTRDGGYEQYF,TGTGCCAGCAGTACAAGGGACGGGGGTTACGAGCAGTACTTC
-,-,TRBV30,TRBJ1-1,CAGGHKGGTEAFF,TGTGCCGGGGGCCATAAGGGGGGGACTGAAGCTTTCTTT
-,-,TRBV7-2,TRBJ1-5,CASSDHWGGAGNQPQHF,TGTGCCAGCAGCGACCACTGGGGGGGCGCAGGGAATCAGCCCCAGCATTTT
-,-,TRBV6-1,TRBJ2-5,CASDYAGQETQYF,TGTGCCAGCGACTACGCGGGGCAAGAGACCCAGTACTTC
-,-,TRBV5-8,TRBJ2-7,CASSLATVGQYF,TGTGCCAGCAGCTTGGCCACAGTCGGGCAGTACTTC
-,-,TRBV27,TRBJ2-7,CASSLNRVAYEQYF,TGTGCCAGCAGTTTAAACAGGGTGGCCTACGAGCAGTACTTC
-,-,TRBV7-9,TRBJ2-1,CASSGKGPYSSYNEQFF,TGTGCCAGCTCGGGCAAGGGGCCGTATAGCTCCTACAATGAGCAGTTCTTC
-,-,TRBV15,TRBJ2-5,CATSRDPGKETQYF,TGTGCCACCAGCAGAGATCCAGGGAAAGAGACCCAGTACTTC
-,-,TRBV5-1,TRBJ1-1,CASSPPQGVEAFF,TGCGCCAGCAGCCCCCCACAGGGTGTTGAAGCTTTCTTT
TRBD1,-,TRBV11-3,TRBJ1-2,CASSGTVFNYGYTF,TGTGCCAGCAGCGGGACAGTGTTTAACTATGGCTACACCTTC
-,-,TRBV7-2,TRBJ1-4,CASSLSTGPEGKLFF,TGTGCCAGCAGCCTTTCTACCGGGCCCGAGGGAAAACTGTTTTTT
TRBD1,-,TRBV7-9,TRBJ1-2,CASSLETGDLYGYTF,TGTGCCAGCAGCTTAGAGACAGGGGACCTCTATGGCTACACCTTC
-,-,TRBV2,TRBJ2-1,CASTESGSSYNEQFF,TGTGCCAGCACCGAGTCCGGGAGCTCCTACAATGAGCAGTTCTTC
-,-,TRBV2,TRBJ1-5,CASSKTGGQPQHF,TGTGCCAGCAGTAAGACGGGAGGACAGCCCCAGCATTTT
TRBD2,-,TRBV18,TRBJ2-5,CASSPMNPAGVSPQETQYF,TGTGCCAGCTCACCTATGAATCCAGCGGGGGTGTCACCCCAAGAGACCCAGTACTTC
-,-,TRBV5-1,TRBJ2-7,CASSSETTYEQYF,TGCGCCAGCAGCTCCGAAACAACCTACGAGCAGTACTTC
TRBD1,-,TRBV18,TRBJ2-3,CASSQGQGVADTQYF,TGTGCCAGCTCTCAGGGACAGGGAGTGGCAGATACGCAGTATTTT
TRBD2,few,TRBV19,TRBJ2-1,CASSVRVTSGIPYNEQFF,TGTGCCAGTAGTGTTCGAGTGACTAGCGGAATACCCTACAATGAGCAGTTCTTC
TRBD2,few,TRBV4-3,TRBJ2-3,CASSQGRESDTQYF,TGCGCCAGCAGCCAGGGGCGGGAGTCAGATACGCAGTATTTT
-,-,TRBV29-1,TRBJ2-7,CSVATESYEQYF,TGCAGCGTCGCGACAGAGTCCTACGAGCAGTACTTC
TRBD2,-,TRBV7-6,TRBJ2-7,CASSSTASGSSAYEQYF,TGTGCCAGCAGCTCCACGGCTAGCGGGAGCTCAGCCTACGAGCAGTACTTC
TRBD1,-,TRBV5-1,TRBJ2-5,CASSLEGTGRQTQYF,TGCGCCAGCAGCTTGGAGGGGACAGGGAGGCAGACCCAGTACTTC
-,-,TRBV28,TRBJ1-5,CASSFVGRGALHSNQPQHF,TGTGCCAGCAGTTTCGTGGGCAGGGGAGCCCTTCATAGCAATCAGCCCCAGCATTTT
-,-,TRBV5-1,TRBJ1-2,CASSLEGGRVSGYTF,TGCGCCAGCAGCTTGGAAGGAGGAAGGGTTAGCGGCTACACCTTC
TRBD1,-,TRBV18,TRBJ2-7,CASSPPKPGTGNEQYF,TGTGCCAGCTCACCACCTAAGCCCGGGACAGGGAATGAGCAGTACTTC
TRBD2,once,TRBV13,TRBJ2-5,CASSPPGGAQETQYF,TGTGCCAGCAGCCCCCCGGGGGGGGCACAAGAGACCCAGTACTTC
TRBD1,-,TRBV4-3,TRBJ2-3,CASSQGRQGSDTQYF,TGCGCCAGCAGCCAAGGACGACAGGGGTCAGATACGCAGTATTTT
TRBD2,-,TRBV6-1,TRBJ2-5,CASSEVSSGGGYQETQYF,TGTGCCAGCAGTGAAGTCTCCTCGGGAGGAGGCTACCAAGAGACCCAGTACTTC
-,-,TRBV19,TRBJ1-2,CASSRGGLSYGYTF,TGTGCCAGTAGTAGAGGCGGGTTGAGCTATGGCTACACCTTC
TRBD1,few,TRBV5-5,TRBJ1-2,CASSPTRPGGISGGYTF,TGTGCCAGCAGCCCAACGCGGCCAGGGGGCATTTCGGGTGGCTACACCTTC
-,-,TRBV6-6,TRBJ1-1,CASSYSREEAFF,TGTGCCAGCAGTTACTCGCGAGAGGAAGCTTTCTTT
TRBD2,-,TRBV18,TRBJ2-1,CASSPPASGSNEQFF,TGTGCCAGCTCACCACCGGCTAGCGGGAGTAATGAGCAGTTCTTC
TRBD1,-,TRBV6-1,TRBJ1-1,CASTTGGTEAFF,TGTGCCAGTACGACAGGGGGCACTGAAGCTTTCTTT
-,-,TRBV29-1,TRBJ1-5,CSVVGDNGNQPQHF,TGCAGCGTTGTAGGGGACAATGGTAATCAGCCCCAGCATTTT
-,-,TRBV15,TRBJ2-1,CATAPTGYNEQFF,TGTGCCACCGCTCCTACGGGCTACAATGAGCAGTTCTTC